Each of the 17 T cell receptor beta chains below was sequenced from the same sample in a study of T-cell reconstitution after alpha-beta-depleted transplantation in children. Unique molecular identifiers were used in preparing the TCRbeta library. Using its own MiXCR run on the PCR reads, TCRdb lists one record per CDR3 protein. The data contain fewer than 120,000 distinct CDR3 sequences, 10% of them seen just once; the ten biggest clones take up 8%. Source: PBMCs from the stem cell graft donor, taken from the stem cell graft. Receptors were obtained from a human donor who donated a stem cell graft to a child with acute lymphoblastic leukemia.

This clonotype was picked up many times. The gene calls are TRBV5-5 and TRBJ2-5; 12 positions match TRBD1. The CDR3 runs 16 residues. The germline V gene encodes CDR1 SGHKS and CDR2 YYEKEE (reference sequence). V was pared by 4 bases and J by 5 bases, with 9 bases of the junction left unmatched. CDR3 coding DNA: TGTGCCAGCAGCACGGGACAGGGGGCGCGACGGGAGACCCAGTACTTC. This encodes CASSTGQGARRETQYF.

This clonotype was seen at least ten times. CDR3 in DNA: TGTGCCAGCAGTTTCCAGTTGAAGTCCTACAATGAGCAGTTCTTC. Protein product: CASSFQLKSYNEQFF. The rearrangement joins TRBV27 to TRBJ2-1; D not certain. CDR3 length: 15 amino acids. Germline CDR1 MNHEY, CDR2 SMNVEV (reference sequence). The V end was cut by 3 bases, the J end by 1 base, with 10 bases between.

This clonotype was recorded at least ten times. The chain carries TRBV27 and TRBJ1-6; maybe TRBD1 (6 bases). V was shortened by 3 bases and J by 13 bases, with 16 bases between the two germline ends. The CDR3 loop spans 14 amino acids. Germline CDR1 is MNHEY and CDR2 is SMNVEV (reference sequence). The CDR3 coding sequence is TGTGCCAGCAGTTTGGCCCAGGGAACAGGGCCCCTCCACTTT. This codes for CASSLAQGTGPLHF.

This clonotype occurred many times. The chain joins TRBV5-1 to TRBJ1-1; TRBD1 agrees at 9 bases. The V gene end was trimmed by 5 bases and the J gene end by 1 base; junction bases not matched to a gene: 3. The CDR3 runs 14 residues. Germline V gene data show CDR1 as SGHRS and CDR2 as YFSETQ. The CDR3: CASSTGGRNTEAFF. The CDR3 DNA sequence: TGCGCCAGCAGTACAGGGGGCCGGAACACTGAAGCTTTCTTT.

In its sample, this clonotype was seen once. The chain uses TRBV12-3 or TRBV12-4 and TRBJ1-1, with D hard to call. Deletions cut 5 bases from V and 0 bases from J, with 7 bases between. This CDR3 has 13 amino acids. CDR3 nucleotides: TGTGCCAGCAGTCGGGAACTGAACACTGAAGCTTTCTTT. This sequence encodes CASSRELNTEAFF.

The chain joins TRBV5-5 to TRBJ1-1, with D maybe TRBD1 (5 bases). Germline CDR1 SGHKS, CDR2 YYEKEE (reference sequence). CDR3 length equals 16 residues. V was cut by 0 bases and J by 0 bases, with 12 bases left in between. DNA for the CDR3: TGTGCCAGCAGCTTGGCGGGGGGAGGGATGAACACTGAAGCTTTCTTT. Translating gives CASSLAGGGMNTEAFF.

This clonotype has a count of ten or more. The chain has TRBV7-2 and TRBJ2-7; D gene uncertain. Trimming stripped 1 base from V and 4 bases from J, with 8 bases between. This CDR3 has 13 residues. Germline V gives CDR1 SGHTA, CDR2 FQGNSA. The CDR3: CASSLDPRYEQYF. The CDR3 nucleotides read TGTGCCAGCAGCTTAGACCCCCGATACGAGCAGTACTTC.

To note about this clonotype: A much larger clone is a single base away; this may be a read error. This chain uses TRBV19 with TRBJ2-2; possibly TRBD1 for D (5 bases). The CDR3 sequence is 15 residues long. V shed 7 bases and J shed 6 bases, with 18 bases lying between them. Germline-derived CDR1 and CDR2 are LNHDA and SQIVND (reference sequence). The CDR3 region has the DNA TGTGCCAGTAATGTGGGGCTCTATGGCGCCGGGGAGCTGTTTTTT. Translating gives CASNVGLYGAGELFF.

This clonotype was counted at least ten times. The genes are TRBV28 and TRBJ2-7, with D perhaps TRBD2 (6 bases). V was pared by 6 bases and J by 5 bases, with 20 bases between. Germline CDR1 and CDR2: MDHEN and SYDVKM. This CDR3 is built from 15 residues. The CDR3 is CASRDLPGTAHEQYF. CDR3 DNA sequence: TGTGCCAGCAGGGACCTGCCCGGGACTGCCCACGAGCAGTACTTC.

There are many counts of this clonotype. The chain couples TRBV12-3 or TRBV12-4 to TRBJ2-3; 9 nucleotides line up with TRBD1. The CDR3 runs to 18 residues. V lost 6 bases and J lost 2; bases outside the gene matches: 15. The CDR3 sequence: CASSNRRTGEMDTDTQYF. The CDR3 DNA reads as TGTGCCAGCAGCAATCGACGGACAGGGGAGATGGACACAGATACGCAGTATTTT.

This clonotype showed up many times. This sequence joins TRBV10-2 and TRBJ2-2; a possible D gene is TRBD1 (5 bases). The V gene lost 0 bases and the J gene lost 4 bases, with 9 bases spanning the gap. Germline-derived CDR1 and CDR2 are WSHSY and SAAADI. This CDR3 comprises 15 residues. CDR3 amino acids: CASSESGRATGELFF. The CDR3 DNA follows: TGCGCCAGCAGTGAGTCGGGCAGGGCCACCGGGGAGCTGTTTTTT.

In its sample, this clonotype was seen many times. The gene calls are TRBV4-3 and TRBJ2-1; 8 bases fit TRBD2. V lost 3 bases and J lost 0; bases outside the gene matches: 13. CDR3 length: 19 residues. CDR1 LGHNA and CDR2 YSLEER come from the germline V gene. The CDR3 protein is CASSQEPGLDLSSYNEQFF. The CDR3 DNA reads as TGCGCCAGCAGCCAGGAACCGGGACTAGATTTGTCCTCCTACAATGAGCAGTTCTTC.

This clonotype was found many times. The chain is built from TRBV4-3 and TRBJ2-1; D may be TRBD1 (6 bases). This CDR3 has 18 residues. CDR1 LGHNA and CDR2 YSLEER come from the germline V gene. The V end was cut by 0 bases, the J end by 2 bases, with 17 bases between. In DNA, the CDR3 is TGCGCCAGCAGCCAAGATCAAGGGGGAGCCTCCCCCTACAATGAGCAGTTCTTC. Its protein is CASSQDQGGASPYNEQFF.

This clonotype was detected many times. The chain employs TRBV20-1 and TRBJ2-5, with TRBD2 as a possible D gene (6 bases). The length of the CDR3 is 13 residues. V was clipped by 6 bases and J by 6 bases, with 17 bases between them. CDR1 and CDR2 (germline): DFQATT, SNEGSKA (reference sequence). The CDR3 is CSARLPGDQTQYF. Written as DNA, the CDR3 is TGCAGTGCCCGGCTGCCGGGGGACCAGACCCAGTACTTC.

This clonotype was seen ten or more times. The chain uses TRBV27 and TRBJ1-2; D gene uncertain. The germline V gene has CDR1 MNHEY and CDR2 SMNVEV (reference sequence). The length of the CDR3 is 16 residues. The V and J ends lost 0 bases and 2 bases respectively, with 13 bases between them. CDR3 region: CASSLSTSSRNYGYTF. CDR3 DNA: TGTGCCAGCAGTTTATCCACCTCAAGCAGAAACTATGGCTACACCTTC.

This clonotype was observed many times. The chain couples TRBV7-8 to TRBJ1-1; 7 bases map to TRBD1. Germline V CDR1 and CDR2: SGHVS, FQNEAQ. CDR3 length: 14 amino acids. With V trimmed by 3 bases and J by 6 bases, 7 bases remained unmatched. The CDR3 loop is CASSFGQVGSEAFF. Here the CDR3 DNA reads TGTGCCAGCAGCTTCGGACAGGTTGGCTCTGAAGCTTTCTTT.

By its share, this clonotype is medium-sized (0.01 to 0.1%). The chain carries TRBV7-9 and TRBJ2-1, with D possibly being TRBD2 (5 bases). This CDR3 has 14 amino acids. Trimming shortened V by 0 bases and J by 6 bases, and 9 bases separated the two germline ends. Germline V gene lookup returns CDR1 SEHNR and CDR2 FQNEAQ (reference sequence). In DNA form, the CDR3 reads TGTGCCAGCAGCTTAGCGGGAGACGCCAATGAGCAGTTCTTC. This translates into CASSLAGDANEQFF.